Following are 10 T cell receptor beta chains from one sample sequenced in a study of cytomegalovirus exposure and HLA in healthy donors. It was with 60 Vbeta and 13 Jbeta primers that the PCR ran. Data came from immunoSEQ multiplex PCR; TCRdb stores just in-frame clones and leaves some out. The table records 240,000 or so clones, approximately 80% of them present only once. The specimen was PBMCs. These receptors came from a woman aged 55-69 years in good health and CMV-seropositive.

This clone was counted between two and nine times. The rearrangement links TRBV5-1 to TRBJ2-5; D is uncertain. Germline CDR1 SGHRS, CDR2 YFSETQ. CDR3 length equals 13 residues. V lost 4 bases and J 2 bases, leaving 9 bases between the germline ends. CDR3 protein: CASSTHLQETQYF. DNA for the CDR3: TGCGCCAGCAGCACTCACCTACAAGAGACCCAGTACTTC.

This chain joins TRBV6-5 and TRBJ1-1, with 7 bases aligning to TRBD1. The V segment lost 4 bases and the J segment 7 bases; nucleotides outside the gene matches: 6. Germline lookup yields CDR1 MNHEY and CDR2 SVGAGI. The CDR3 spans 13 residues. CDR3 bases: TGTGCCAGCAGTTTTCAGGGGGTCGGTGAAGCTTTCTTT. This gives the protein CASSFQGVGEAFF.

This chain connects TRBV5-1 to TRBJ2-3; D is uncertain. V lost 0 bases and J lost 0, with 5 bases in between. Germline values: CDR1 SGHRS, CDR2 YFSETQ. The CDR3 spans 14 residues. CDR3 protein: CASSLVSSTDTQYF. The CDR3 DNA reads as TGCGCCAGCAGCTTGGTTAGCAGCACAGATACGCAGTATTTT.

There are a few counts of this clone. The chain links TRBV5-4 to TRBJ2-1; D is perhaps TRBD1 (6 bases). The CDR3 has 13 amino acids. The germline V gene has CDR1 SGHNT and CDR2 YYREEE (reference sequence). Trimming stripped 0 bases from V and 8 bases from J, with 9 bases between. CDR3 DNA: TGTGCCAGCAGCTTGGGCCAGGGGTATGAGCAGTTCTTC. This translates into CASSLGQGYEQFF.

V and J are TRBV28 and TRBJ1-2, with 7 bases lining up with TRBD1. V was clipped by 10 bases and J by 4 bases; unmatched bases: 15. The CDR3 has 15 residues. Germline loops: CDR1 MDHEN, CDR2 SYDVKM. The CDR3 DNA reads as TGTGCCAACAGAGTGAAAGGGGGCTCGGGCTATGGCTACACCTTC. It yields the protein CANRVKGGSGYGYTF.

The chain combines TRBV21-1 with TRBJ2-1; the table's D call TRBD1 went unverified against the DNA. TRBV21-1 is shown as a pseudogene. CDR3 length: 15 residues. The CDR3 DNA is TGTGCCGGTTACAGGCCTAAGGGGCCGTTTAATGAGCAGTTCTTC. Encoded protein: CAGYRPKGPFNEQFF.

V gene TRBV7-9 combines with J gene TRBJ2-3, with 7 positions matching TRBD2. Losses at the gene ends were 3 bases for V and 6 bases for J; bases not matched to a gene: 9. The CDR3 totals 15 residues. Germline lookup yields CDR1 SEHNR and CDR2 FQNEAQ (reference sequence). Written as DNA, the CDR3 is TGTGCCAGCAGCTTCCTAACGGGGGGTCGGGATACGCAGTATTTT. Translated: CASSFLTGGRDTQYF. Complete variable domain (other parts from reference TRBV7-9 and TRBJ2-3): DTGVSQNPRHKITKRGQNVTFRCDPISEHNRLYWYRQTLGQGPEFLTYFQNEAQLEKSRLLSDRFSAERPKGSFSTLEIQRTEQGDSAMYLCASSFLTGGRDTQYFGPGTRLTVL.

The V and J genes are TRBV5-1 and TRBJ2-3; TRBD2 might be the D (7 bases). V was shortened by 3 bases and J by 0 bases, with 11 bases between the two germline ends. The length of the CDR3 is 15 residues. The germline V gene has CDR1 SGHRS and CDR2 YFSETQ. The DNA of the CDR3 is TGCGCCAGCAGCTCGGGGGGCCTCAGCACAGATACGCAGTATTTT. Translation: CASSSGGLSTDTQYF.

This chain's CDR3 is CTSSADRSGTGTSGSGSGETQYF. The CDR3 DNA reads as TGCACCAGCAGCGCGGACCGGAGTGGCACCGGGACTAGCGGGAGCGGTTCAGGAGAGACCCAGTACTTC. The V and J genes are TRBV1 and TRBJ2-5; the table's D call of TRBD2 was not tested on the DNA. TRBV1 is a listed pseudogene. This CDR3 has 23 amino acids.

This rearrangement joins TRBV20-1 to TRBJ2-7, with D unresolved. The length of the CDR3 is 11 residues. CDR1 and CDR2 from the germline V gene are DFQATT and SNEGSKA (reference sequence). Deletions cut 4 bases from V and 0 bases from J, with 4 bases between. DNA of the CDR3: TGCAGTGCTATCCGCTCCTACGAGCAGTACTTC. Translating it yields CSAIRSYEQYF.